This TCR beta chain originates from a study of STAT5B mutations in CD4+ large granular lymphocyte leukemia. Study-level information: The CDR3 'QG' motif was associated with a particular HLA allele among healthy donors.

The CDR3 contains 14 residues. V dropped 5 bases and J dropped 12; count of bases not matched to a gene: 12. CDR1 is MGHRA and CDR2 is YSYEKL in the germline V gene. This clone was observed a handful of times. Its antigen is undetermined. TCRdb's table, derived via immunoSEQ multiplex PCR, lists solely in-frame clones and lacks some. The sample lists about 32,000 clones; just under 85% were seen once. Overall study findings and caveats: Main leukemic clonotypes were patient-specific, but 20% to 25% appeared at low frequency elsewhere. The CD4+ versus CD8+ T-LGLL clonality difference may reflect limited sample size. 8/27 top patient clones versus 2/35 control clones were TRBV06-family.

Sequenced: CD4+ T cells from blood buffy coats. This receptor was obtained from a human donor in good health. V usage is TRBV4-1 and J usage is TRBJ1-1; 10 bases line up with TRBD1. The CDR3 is CASSFTRQGARSFF. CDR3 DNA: TGCGCCAGCAGCTTTACGAGACAGGGGGCGAGGTCTTTCTTT.